A selection of T cell receptor beta chains follows, all from one sample in a study of identical twins. TCRdb used MiXCR to reprocess the 5' RACE reads, holding one entry per CDR3 protein. The sample has 420,000 or so distinct CDR3 sequences, roughly 20% seen once. Sample: naive T cells sorted from blood. These receptor sequences come from a man aged 50 to 59 in good health. CDR3s include the opening cysteine and the closing phenylalanine or tryptophan. Size values are once, few and many counts, or a class for expanded clones, and some rows have none.

J gene: TRBJ1-6; clone size: many; V gene: TRBV7-2; CDR3 protein: CASSPGQGLNSPLHF
J gene: TRBJ2-3; clone size: -; V gene: TRBV7-2; CDR3 protein: CASSFPFTQYF
J gene: TRBJ2-5; clone size: few; V gene: TRBV20-1; CDR3 protein: CSARSPGLAGTKTQYF
J gene: TRBJ2-3; clone size: -; V gene: TRBV3-1; CDR3 protein: CASSQLGTTSTDTQYF
J gene: TRBJ2-5; clone size: many; V gene: TRBV12-3/TRBV12-4; CDR3 protein: CASSLRGLQETQYF
J gene: TRBJ2-1; clone size: few; V gene: TRBV6-5; CDR3 protein: CASSYFQGGGEQFF
J gene: TRBJ1-1; clone size: -; V gene: TRBV12-3/TRBV12-4; CDR3 protein: CASSLDGPAFF
J gene: TRBJ1-2; clone size: many; V gene: TRBV4-1; CDR3 protein: CASSLRLRQGASLYGYTF
J gene: TRBJ2-3; clone size: -; V gene: TRBV10-3; CDR3 protein: CAISDKRARGYTQYF
J gene: TRBJ1-3; clone size: few; V gene: TRBV20-1; CDR3 protein: CSARDYSKSSGNTIYF
J gene: TRBJ2-7; clone size: many; V gene: TRBV6-1; CDR3 protein: CATLGVAGVSYEQYF
J gene: TRBJ2-2; clone size: -; V gene: TRBV5-4; CDR3 protein: CASSRPGTTNTGELFF
J gene: TRBJ2-1; clone size: few; V gene: TRBV5-6; CDR3 protein: CASSFGTSGGDEQFF
J gene: TRBJ2-7; clone size: -; V gene: TRBV20-1; CDR3 protein: CSARVTESYEQYF
J gene: TRBJ1-6; clone size: many; V gene: TRBV5-1; CDR3 protein: CASSLREPGLLHF
J gene: TRBJ2-2; clone size: -; V gene: TRBV18; CDR3 protein: CASSPPGSTKDYGELFF
J gene: TRBJ2-5; clone size: few; V gene: TRBV7-2; CDR3 protein: CASSFMVLAGEETQYF
J gene: TRBJ2-2; clone size: many; V gene: TRBV6-1; CDR3 protein: CASRETWTSGNTGELFF
J gene: TRBJ2-3; clone size: -; V gene: TRBV7-3; CDR3 protein: CASSLRGTSGLRPDTQYF
J gene: TRBJ1-5; clone size: -; V gene: TRBV4-1; CDR3 protein: CASSQDATGKGQPQHF
J gene: TRBJ1-3; clone size: -; V gene: TRBV5-1; CDR3 protein: CASSPTTGQRSGNTIYF
J gene: TRBJ2-1; clone size: -; V gene: TRBV9; CDR3 protein: CASSVDSGWGSGTRGDEQFF
J gene: TRBJ1-2; clone size: few; V gene: TRBV20-1; CDR3 protein: CSAPVYTF
J gene: TRBJ2-1; clone size: many; V gene: TRBV20-1; CDR3 protein: CSAREGTSAYNEQFF
J gene: TRBJ2-7; clone size: many; V gene: TRBV5-1; CDR3 protein: CASSFEGRSSYEQYF
J gene: TRBJ2-7; clone size: few; V gene: TRBV10-3; CDR3 protein: CAIRDSTSGSYEQYF
J gene: TRBJ2-3; clone size: -; V gene: TRBV7-2; CDR3 protein: CASSLAFLSRDRGFTDTQYF
J gene: TRBJ2-7; clone size: -; V gene: TRBV19; CDR3 protein: CASSIGQNSYEQYF
J gene: TRBJ2-7; clone size: few; V gene: TRBV4-2; CDR3 protein: CASSQEVGGGEQYF
J gene: TRBJ2-6; clone size: -; V gene: TRBV24-1; CDR3 protein: CATISPGASVLTF
J gene: TRBJ2-1; clone size: few; V gene: TRBV2; CDR3 protein: CASIGLAGSNEQFF
J gene: TRBJ1-1; clone size: -; V gene: TRBV25-1; CDR3 protein: CASSELSSQLNTEAFF
J gene: TRBJ2-7; clone size: -; V gene: TRBV20-1; CDR3 protein: CSATDRSYEQYF
J gene: TRBJ2-7; clone size: -; V gene: TRBV20-1; CDR3 protein: CSARPQERSYEQYF
J gene: TRBJ1-4; clone size: many; V gene: TRBV20-1; CDR3 protein: CSARRGGNEKLFF
J gene: TRBJ2-6; clone size: -; V gene: TRBV29-1; CDR3 protein: CSVLGGNKSANVLTF
J gene: TRBJ2-1; clone size: few; V gene: TRBV29-1; CDR3 protein: CSVGWSRRGSEQFF
J gene: TRBJ2-7; clone size: many; V gene: TRBV20-1; CDR3 protein: CSAEGALLWEQYF
J gene: TRBJ2-7; clone size: many; V gene: TRBV5-4; CDR3 protein: CASSSRTSYEQYF
J gene: TRBJ2-7; clone size: few; V gene: TRBV5-1; CDR3 protein: CASSDSSNSYEQYF
J gene: TRBJ2-6; clone size: -; V gene: TRBV12-3/TRBV12-4; CDR3 protein: CASTPDLSGANVLTF
J gene: TRBJ1-1; clone size: -; V gene: TRBV20-1; CDR3 protein: CSALDTFGDRGTEAFF
J gene: TRBJ2-1; clone size: many; V gene: TRBV11-2; CDR3 protein: CASRGIGYNEQFF
J gene: TRBJ2-7; clone size: -; V gene: TRBV5-5; CDR3 protein: CASSLAVEAYEQYF
J gene: TRBJ2-1; clone size: -; V gene: TRBV25-1; CDR3 protein: CASSARPDEQFF
J gene: TRBJ2-7; clone size: -; V gene: TRBV21-1; CDR3 protein: CASSKEPLHLNRFEQYF
J gene: TRBJ2-1; clone size: once; V gene: TRBV4-3; CDR3 protein: CASSQDGTGHNEQFF
J gene: TRBJ2-7; clone size: -; V gene: TRBV7-2; CDR3 protein: CASSLEAGLATLEQYF
J gene: TRBJ1-1; clone size: -; V gene: TRBV2; CDR3 protein: CASSVIGTVNTEAFF
J gene: TRBJ2-2; clone size: -; V gene: TRBV20-1; CDR3 protein: CSARDFVAGELFF
J gene: TRBJ2-1; clone size: -; V gene: TRBV9; CDR3 protein: CASSVGLAGNYNEQFF
J gene: TRBJ2-3; clone size: -; V gene: TRBV13; CDR3 protein: CASSSRGGIDTQYF
J gene: TRBJ2-3; clone size: -; V gene: TRBV20-1; CDR3 protein: CSARDGGPDTQYF
J gene: TRBJ1-3; clone size: many; V gene: TRBV6-5; CDR3 protein: CASSYGGVSGNTIYF